This is a list of T cell receptor beta chains from one sample in a study of T cells in tumors after PD-1 blockade. TCRdb's copy holds only in-frame clones and misses some; the assay was immunoSEQ multiplex PCR. Of roughly 47,000 clones in the sample, 79% were seen once. Specimen: PBMCs, collected before anti-PD-1 treatment. These receptors all stem from a human donor with basal cell carcinoma. Both conserved end residues are part of each CDR3. Fields, in order: CDR3 protein, CDR3 DNA, J gene, D gene, V gene, clone size. A D gene is named only where the DNA matches it firmly. Clone size is shown for a subset of rows, as once, few, many or a class of expanded clone.

CDR3: CASSATGFTQETQYF
DNA: TGTGCCAGCAGCGCGACAGGGTTTACCCAAGAGACCCAGTACTTC
J: TRBJ2-5
D: TRBD1
V: TRBV9
size: .

CDR3: CASSLDRRPLYEQYF
DNA: TGTGCCAGCTCATTGGACAGGCGCCCCCTTTACGAGCAGTACTTC
J: TRBJ2-7
D: TRBD1
V: TRBV18
size: .

CDR3: CASSRDGDAYEQYF
DNA: TGTGCCAGCAGCCGGGACGGTGACGCGTACGAGCAGTACTTC
J: TRBJ2-7
D: .
V: TRBV7-9
size: .

CDR3: CASSGGTSTGAYNEQFF
DNA: TGCGCCAGCAGTGGGGGTACGAGTACGGGGGCCTACAATGAGCAGTTCTTC
J: TRBJ2-1
D: .
V: TRBV10-1
size: .

CDR3: CASGEQGGSPLHF
DNA: TGTGCCAGTGGGGAGCAGGGAGGGTCACCCCTCCACTTT
J: TRBJ1-6
D: .
V: TRBV19
size: .

CDR3: CASSLDRGYNEQFF
DNA: TGTGCCAGCAGCTTAGACCGGGGGTACAATGAGCAGTTCTTC
J: TRBJ2-1
D: .
V: TRBV11-3
size: .

CDR3: CASSPSRGAQGYGYTF
DNA: TGTGCCAGCAGCCCTAGCCGGGGGGCGCAGGGCTATGGCTACACCTTC
J: TRBJ1-2
D: .
V: TRBV9
size: .

CDR3: CASSLGQGAEAFF
DNA: TGTGCCAGCAGCCTTGGACAGGGTGCTGAAGCTTTCTTT
J: TRBJ1-1
D: TRBD1
V: TRBV11-3
size: few

CDR3: CASSVLANNEQFF
DNA: TGTGCCAGCAGCGTACTAGCGAACAATGAGCAGTTCTTC
J: TRBJ2-1
D: TRBD2
V: TRBV6-4
size: few

CDR3: CASSPKHLSHEQYF
DNA: TGTGCCAGTAGTCCAAAACACTTGTCCCACGAGCAGTACTTC
J: TRBJ2-7
D: .
V: TRBV19
size: .

CDR3: CASSRTTGTYEQYF
DNA: TGTGCCAGCAGCAGAACGACAGGAACCTACGAGCAGTACTTC
J: TRBJ2-7
D: .
V: TRBV9
size: .

CDR3: CASFLNYGYTF
DNA: TGTGCCTCGTTCTTGAACTATGGCTACACCTTC
J: TRBJ1-2
D: .
V: TRBV28
size: few

CDR3: CASSISTHSNQPQHF
DNA: TGTGCCAGTAGTATATCCACCCATAGCAATCAGCCCCAGCATTTT
J: TRBJ1-5
D: .
V: TRBV19
size: .

CDR3: CASSLGDRGLTGELFF
DNA: TGTGCCAGCAGCTTAGGGGACAGGGGATTAACCGGGGAGCTGTTTTTT
J: TRBJ2-2
D: TRBD1
V: TRBV13
size: .

CDR3: CAWSSPGREGTEAFF
DNA: TGTGCCTGGAGCTCCCCAGGGCGGGAGGGCACTGAAGCTTTCTTT
J: TRBJ1-1
D: .
V: TRBV30
size: .

CDR3: CASSQDLVGSGANVLTF
DNA: TGTGCCAGCAGCCAAGATCTGGTCGGTTCTGGGGCCAACGTCCTGACTTTC
J: TRBJ2-6
D: .
V: TRBV3-1/TRBV3-2
size: .

CDR3: CASGPGQGADEQYF
DNA: TGTGCTAGTGGTCCGGGACAGGGGGCCGACGAGCAGTACTTC
J: TRBJ2-7
D: TRBD1
V: TRBV12-5
size: once

CDR3: CASSPGLAGLEQFF
DNA: TGCGCCAGCAGCCCCGGACTAGCGGGGCTAGAGCAGTTCTTC
J: TRBJ2-1
D: TRBD2
V: TRBV4-1
size: .

CDR3: CASSNRPGTSGITDTQYF
DNA: TGTGCCAGCAGTAATCGTCCCGGGACTAGCGGGATCACAGATACGCAGTATTTT
J: TRBJ2-3
D: TRBD2
V: TRBV28
size: .

CDR3: CASSEDNINRDFF
DNA: TGTGCCAGCAGCGAAGATAATATAAACAGGGATTTCTTT
J: TRBJ1-1
D: .
V: TRBV12-3/TRBV12-4
size: .

CDR3: CASSLGLTQPQHF
DNA: TGTGCCAGCAGTCTGGGATTGACTCAGCCCCAGCATTTT
J: TRBJ1-5
D: .
V: TRBV12-3/TRBV12-4
size: .

CDR3: CASSTDSGSDTDTQYF
DNA: TGTGCCAGCTCAACGGATAGCGGGAGCGACACAGATACGCAGTATTTT
J: TRBJ2-3
D: TRBD2
V: TRBV18
size: .

CDR3: CASSSGTGPGGYTF
DNA: TGTGCCAGCAGTTCGGGGACGGGACCGGGTGGCTACACCTTC
J: TRBJ1-2
D: .
V: TRBV27
size: .

CDR3: CASSFVLSGGVKNIQYF
DNA: TGTGCCAGCAGCTTTGTTCTGTCGGGAGGGGTCAAAAACATTCAGTACTTC
J: TRBJ2-4
D: TRBD2
V: TRBV7-2
size: .

CDR3: CASSPYGDWGTDTQYF
DNA: TGTGCCAGCAGCCCCTATGGGGACTGGGGCACAGATACGCAGTATTTT
J: TRBJ2-3
D: .
V: TRBV9
size: .

CDR3: CASSSTGRGRGYEQYF
DNA: TGTGCCAGCAGCTCCACAGGACGGGGCAGGGGCTACGAGCAGTACTTC
J: TRBJ2-7
D: .
V: TRBV7-2
size: .

CDR3: CASRPTGTISYNEQFF
DNA: TGTGCCAGCAGACCGACCGGGACAATTTCCTACAATGAGCAGTTCTTC
J: TRBJ2-1
D: .
V: TRBV4-2
size: .

CDR3: CATSRDQREQYF
DNA: TGTGCCACCAGCAGAGACCAAAGGGAGCAGTACTTC
J: TRBJ2-7
D: .
V: TRBV15
size: .

CDR3: CASSVVSQGEGNTIYF
DNA: TGTGCCAGCAGCGTAGTCTCGCAGGGGGAGGGAAACACCATATATTTT
J: TRBJ1-3
D: TRBD1
V: TRBV9
size: .

CDR3: CASRPAGDFPEQYF
DNA: TGTGCAAGTCGCCCTGCAGGGGACTTCCCCGAGCAGTACTTC
J: TRBJ2-7
D: .
V: TRBV12-2
size: .

CDR3: CASNTAGRTEAFF
DNA: TGTGCCAGCAATACCGCCGGACGGACGGAGGCTTTCTTT
J: TRBJ1-1
D: .
V: TRBV28
size: few

CDR3: CASSEYRGSTYEQYF
DNA: TGTGCCAGCAGTGAATACCGGGGATCAACCTACGAGCAGTACTTC
J: TRBJ2-7
D: .
V: TRBV6-1
size: .

CDR3: CASSDPPGRTNEQYF
DNA: TGTGCCAGCAGTGACCCTCCGGGAAGAACCAACGAGCAGTACTTC
J: TRBJ2-7
D: .
V: TRBV28
size: few

CDR3: CASSYSWDSNQPQHF
DNA: TGTGCCAGCAGTTACTCGTGGGATAGCAATCAGCCCCAGCATTTT
J: TRBJ1-5
D: .
V: TRBV6-5
size: .

CDR3: CASSSPPGELFF
DNA: TGTGCCAGCAGTTCCCCCCCCGGGGAGCTGTTTTTT
J: TRBJ2-2
D: .
V: TRBV28
size: .

CDR3: CASSGVRERNEQFF
DNA: TGTGCCAGCAGTGGGGTCAGGGAGAGGAATGAGCAGTTCTTC
J: TRBJ2-1
D: .
V: TRBV2
size: .

CDR3: CASSLRTQGGQETQYF
DNA: TGCGCCAGCAGCTTGCGAACACAGGGGGGACAAGAGACCCAGTACTTC
J: TRBJ2-5
D: TRBD1
V: TRBV5-1
size: .

CDR3: CASSPGQGSEQTQYF
DNA: TGTGCCAGCAGTCCAGGACAGGGGAGCGAGCAGACCCAGTACTTC
J: TRBJ2-5
D: TRBD1
V: TRBV6-6
size: .

CDR3: CSVGETQYF
DNA: TGCAGTGTCGGCGAGACCCAGTACTTC
J: TRBJ2-5
D: .
V: TRBV20-1
size: .

CDR3: CASLRDRGPDQPQHF
DNA: TGTGCCAGCCTTAGGGACAGGGGGCCCGATCAGCCCCAGCATTTT
J: TRBJ1-5
D: TRBD1
V: TRBV2
size: .

CDR3: CASSASTGTVTEAFF
DNA: TGCGCCAGCAGCGCATCGACAGGGACGGTCACTGAAGCTTTCTTT
J: TRBJ1-1
D: TRBD1
V: TRBV5-1
size: few

CDR3: CASSLAQYYGYTF
DNA: TGTGCCAGCAGTTTAGCGCAATACTATGGCTACACCTTC
J: TRBJ1-2
D: .
V: TRBV12-3/TRBV12-4
size: .

CDR3: CASSLGGGSGNTIYF
DNA: TGTGCCAGCAGCTTAGGCGGGGGAAGTGGAAACACCATATATTTT
J: TRBJ1-3
D: .
V: TRBV7-6
size: .

CDR3: CASSYATSGFTDTQYF
DNA: TGTGCCAGCAGTTACGCCACTAGCGGTTTCACAGATACGCAGTATTTT
J: TRBJ2-3
D: TRBD2
V: TRBV6-5
size: .